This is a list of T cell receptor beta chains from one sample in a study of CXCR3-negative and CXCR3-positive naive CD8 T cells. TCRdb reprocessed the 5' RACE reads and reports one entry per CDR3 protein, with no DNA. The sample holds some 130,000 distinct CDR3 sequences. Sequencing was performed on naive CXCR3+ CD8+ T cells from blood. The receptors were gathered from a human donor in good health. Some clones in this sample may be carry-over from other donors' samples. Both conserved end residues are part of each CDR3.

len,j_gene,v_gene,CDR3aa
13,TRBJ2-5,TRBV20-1,CSAREPPQETQYF
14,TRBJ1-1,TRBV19,CASSWGAQNTEAFF
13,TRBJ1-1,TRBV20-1,CSARGNSNTEAFF
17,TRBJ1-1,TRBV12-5,CASGLVGGGPAGEEAFF
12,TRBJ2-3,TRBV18,CASSPPGDTQYF
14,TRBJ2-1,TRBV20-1,CSARDELLNNEQFF
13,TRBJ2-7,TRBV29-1,CSGVPGDSYEQYF
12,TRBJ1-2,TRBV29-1,CSVEEANRGYTF
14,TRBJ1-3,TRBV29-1,CSVEDYGSGNTIYF
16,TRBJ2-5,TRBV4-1,CASSQEGRVHTETQYF
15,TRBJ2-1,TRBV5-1,CASSKTGTTYNEQFF
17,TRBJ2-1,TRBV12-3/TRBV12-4,CASSPRWTSGGPGEQFF
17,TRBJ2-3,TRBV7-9,CASSSVTGDGLTDTQYF
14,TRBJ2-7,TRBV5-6,CASSLVQGAQEQYF
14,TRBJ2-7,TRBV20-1,CSAGLAGGLGEQYF
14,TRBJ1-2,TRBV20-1,CSARGTEMTYGYTF
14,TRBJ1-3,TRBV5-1,CASSLESQGNTIYF
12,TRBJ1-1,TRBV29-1,CSATGTNTEAFF
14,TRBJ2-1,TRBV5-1,CASSLGTANNEQFF
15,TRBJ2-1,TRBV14,CASSPVGGIYNEQFF
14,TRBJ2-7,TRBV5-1,CASSLGLGSYEQYF
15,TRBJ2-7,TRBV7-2,CASSPTGGSSYEQYF
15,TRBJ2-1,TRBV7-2,CASSLAGGYYNEQFF
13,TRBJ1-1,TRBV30,CAWNPGGYTEAFF
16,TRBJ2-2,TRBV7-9,CASSYRDRDTAGELFF
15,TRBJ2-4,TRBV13,CASSSGLRGGNIQYF
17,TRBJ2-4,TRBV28,CASSFPLKGPAKNIQYF
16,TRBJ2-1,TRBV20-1,CSARDVRDPTNDEQFF
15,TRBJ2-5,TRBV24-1,CATSDHSGGQETQYF
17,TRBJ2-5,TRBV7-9,CASSYFGLSGYQETQYF
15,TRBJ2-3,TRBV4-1,CASSHGTGDTDTQYF
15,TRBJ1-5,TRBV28,CASRETGRGNQPQHF